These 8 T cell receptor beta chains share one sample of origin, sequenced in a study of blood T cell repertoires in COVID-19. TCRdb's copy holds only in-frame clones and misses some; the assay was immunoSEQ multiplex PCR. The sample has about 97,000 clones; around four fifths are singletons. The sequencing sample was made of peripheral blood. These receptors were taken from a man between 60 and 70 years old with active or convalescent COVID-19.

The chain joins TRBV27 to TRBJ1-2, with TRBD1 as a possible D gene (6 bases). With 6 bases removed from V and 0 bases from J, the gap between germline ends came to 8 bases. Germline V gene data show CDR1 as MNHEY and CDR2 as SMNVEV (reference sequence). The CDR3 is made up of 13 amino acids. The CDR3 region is CASSRQANYGYTF. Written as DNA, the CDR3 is TGTGCCAGCAGCAGACAGGCTAACTATGGCTACACCTTC.

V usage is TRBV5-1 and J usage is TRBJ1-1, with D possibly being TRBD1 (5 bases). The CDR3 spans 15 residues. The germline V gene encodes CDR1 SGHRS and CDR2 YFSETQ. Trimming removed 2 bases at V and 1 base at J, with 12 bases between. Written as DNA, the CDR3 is TGCGCCAGCAGCTTCGGCGGGGGATCGAACACTGAAGCTTTCTTT. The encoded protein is CASSFGGGSNTEAFF.

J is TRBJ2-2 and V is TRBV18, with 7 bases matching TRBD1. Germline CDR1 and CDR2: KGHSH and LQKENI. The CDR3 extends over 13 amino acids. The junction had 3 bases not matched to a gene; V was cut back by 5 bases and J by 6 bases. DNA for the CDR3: TGTGCCAGCTCAGCGACAGGGTCCGGGGAGCTGTTTTTT. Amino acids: CASSATGSGELFF.

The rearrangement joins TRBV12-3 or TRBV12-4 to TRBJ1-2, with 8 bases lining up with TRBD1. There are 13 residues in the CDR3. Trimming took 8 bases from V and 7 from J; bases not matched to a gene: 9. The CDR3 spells CASRLGQGGGYTF. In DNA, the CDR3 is TGTGCCAGCCGCCTAGGACAGGGAGGTGGCTACACCTTC.

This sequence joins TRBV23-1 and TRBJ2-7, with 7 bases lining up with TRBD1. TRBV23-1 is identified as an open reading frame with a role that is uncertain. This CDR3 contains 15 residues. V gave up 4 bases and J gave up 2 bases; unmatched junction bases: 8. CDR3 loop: CASSPRDSRTYEQYV. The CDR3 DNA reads TGCGCCAGCAGTCCCCGGGACAGTCGAACCTACGAGCAGTACGTC.

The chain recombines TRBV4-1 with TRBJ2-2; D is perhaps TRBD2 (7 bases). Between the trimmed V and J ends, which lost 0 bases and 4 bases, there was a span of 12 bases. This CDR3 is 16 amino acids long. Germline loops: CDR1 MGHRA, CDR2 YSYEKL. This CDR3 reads CASSQEGGGRTGELFF. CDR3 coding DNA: TGCGCCAGCAGCCAAGAAGGGGGAGGGCGCACCGGGGAGCTGTTTTTT.

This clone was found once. The CDR3 sequence is CASSRRGAPRETQYF. The DNA of the CDR3 is TGTGCCAGCAGCCGCCGGGGAGCTCCCCGTGAGACCCAGTACTTC. The gene calls are TRBV6-5 and TRBJ2-5; D perhaps matches TRBD2 (5 bases). The V and J ends lost 6 bases and 5 bases respectively, with 19 bases between them. Germline lookup yields CDR1 MNHEY and CDR2 SVGAGI. This CDR3 has 15 amino acids.

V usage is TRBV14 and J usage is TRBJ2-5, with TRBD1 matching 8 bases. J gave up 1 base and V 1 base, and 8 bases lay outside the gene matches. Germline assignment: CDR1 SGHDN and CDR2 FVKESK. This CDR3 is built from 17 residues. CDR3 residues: CASSQVRAGGFQETQYF. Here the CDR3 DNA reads TGTGCCAGCAGCCAAGTGAGGGCAGGGGGCTTCCAAGAGACCCAGTACTTC.